This T cell receptor (beta chain) appears in the sequencing data of a study of blood T cell repertoires in COVID-19. Study information: The cDNA or gDNA used as material had been derived from T cells, B-cell-depleted T cells, or PBMCs.

Participant ages covered about 18 to 100 years across 25 or so US areas. Libraries were prepared by immunoSEQ multiplex PCR; TCRdb keeps only in-frame clonotypes and omits some of them. The table lists a few hundred thousand clones, 87% of them singletons. The receptor was derived from a man younger than 35 with acute COVID-19. The sample consisted of PBMCs or T cells enriched from blood (not recorded which).

The CDR3, as DNA: TGTGCCAGCAGTATAGGGGGCTTACAAGAAAAACTGTTTTTT. Protein product: CASSIGGLQEKLFF. The chain combines TRBV2 with TRBJ1-4; TRBD1 aligns across 7 bases. Trimming removed 5 bases from V and 8 bases from J; junction bases left unmatched: 8. CDR1 and CDR2 from the germline V gene are SNHLY and FYNNEI. This CDR3 region has 14 residues.